This T cell receptor beta chain was obtained from a study of OX40 agonist ivuxolimab in advanced cancers. Turning to the study itself: Ivuxolimab is an agonistic anti-OX40 (CD134) antibody, and patients were treated with it. Every 2 weeks, patients received ivuxolimab intravenously, dosed at 0.01 to 10 mg/kg.

The CDR3 spans 14 residues. Germline loops: CDR1 LNHDA, CDR2 SQIVND (reference sequence). Of note for this clone: An end of the junction does not agree with germline; a read error may underlie this.

Repertoires were generated with immunoSEQ multiplex PCR, while TCRdb's copy carries only in-frame clones and drops some. The data contain 43,000 or so clones, 70% to 90% of them seen just once; the ten biggest clones take up around 10%. The sample in question was CD4+ or CD8+ T cells sorted from blood, obtained in a trial of the OX40 agonist ivuxolimab. This receptor was identified in an adult with an advanced solid tumor such as melanoma, head and neck, liver or kidney cancer. The V gene is TRBV19, the J gene TRBJ1-6; a possible D gene is TRBD1 (5 bases). The CDR3: CATSLQASNSPPHF. As DNA, the CDR3 is TGTGCCACTTCCTTACAGGCCTCAAATTCACCCCCCCACTTT.